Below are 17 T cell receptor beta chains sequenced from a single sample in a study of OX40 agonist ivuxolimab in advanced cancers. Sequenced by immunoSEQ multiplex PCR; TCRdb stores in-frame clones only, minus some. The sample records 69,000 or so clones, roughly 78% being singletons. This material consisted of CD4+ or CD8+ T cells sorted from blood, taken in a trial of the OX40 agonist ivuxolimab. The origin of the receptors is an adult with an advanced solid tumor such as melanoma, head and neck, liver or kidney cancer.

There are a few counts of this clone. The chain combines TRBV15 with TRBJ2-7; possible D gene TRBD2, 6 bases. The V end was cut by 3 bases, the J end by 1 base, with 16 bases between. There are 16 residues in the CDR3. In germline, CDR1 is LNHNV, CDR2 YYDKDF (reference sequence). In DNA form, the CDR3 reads TGTGCCACCAGCAGGGCCTTAGCGGAGGGGTCCTACGAGCAGTACTTC. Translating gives CATSRALAEGSYEQYF.

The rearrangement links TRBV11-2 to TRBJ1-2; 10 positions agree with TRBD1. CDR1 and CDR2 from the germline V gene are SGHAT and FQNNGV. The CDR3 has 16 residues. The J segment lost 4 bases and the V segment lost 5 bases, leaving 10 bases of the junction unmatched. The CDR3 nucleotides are TGTGCCAGCAGCCGGGGGGGACAGGGGCCCGTCTATGGCTACACCTTC. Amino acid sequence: CASSRGGQGPVYGYTF. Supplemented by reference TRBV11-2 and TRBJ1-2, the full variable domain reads EAGVAQSPRYKIIEKRQSVAFWCNPISGHATLYWYQQILGQGPKLLIQFQNNGVVDDSQLPKDRFSAERLKGVDSTLKIQPAKLEDSAVYLCASSRGGQGPVYGYTFGSGTRLTVV.

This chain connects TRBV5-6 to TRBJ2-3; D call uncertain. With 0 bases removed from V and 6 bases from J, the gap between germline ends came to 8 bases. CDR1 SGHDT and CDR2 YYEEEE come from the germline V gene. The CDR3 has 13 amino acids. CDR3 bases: TGTGCCAGCAGCTTGGACCAAGCGGATACGCAGTATTTT. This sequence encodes CASSLDQADTQYF.

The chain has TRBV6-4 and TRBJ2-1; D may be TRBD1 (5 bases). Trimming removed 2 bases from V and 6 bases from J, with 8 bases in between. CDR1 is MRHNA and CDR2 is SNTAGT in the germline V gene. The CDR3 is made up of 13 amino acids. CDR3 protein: CASSDLGVNEQFF. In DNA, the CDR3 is TGTGCCAGCAGTGACCTAGGGGTCAATGAGCAGTTCTTC.

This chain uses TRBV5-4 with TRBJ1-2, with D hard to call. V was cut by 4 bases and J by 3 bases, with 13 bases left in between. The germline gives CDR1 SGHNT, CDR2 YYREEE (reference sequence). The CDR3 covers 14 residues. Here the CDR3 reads CASSPSPKDYGYTF. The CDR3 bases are TGTGCCAGCAGCCCCAGCCCTAAGGACTATGGCTACACCTTC.

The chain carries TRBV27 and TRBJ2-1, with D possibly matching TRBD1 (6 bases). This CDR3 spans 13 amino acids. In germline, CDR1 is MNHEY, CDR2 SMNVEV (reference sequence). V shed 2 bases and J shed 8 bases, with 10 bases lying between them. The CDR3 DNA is TGTGCCAGCAGTTTACAGGGGCGCGATGAGCAGTTCTTC. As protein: CASSLQGRDEQFF.

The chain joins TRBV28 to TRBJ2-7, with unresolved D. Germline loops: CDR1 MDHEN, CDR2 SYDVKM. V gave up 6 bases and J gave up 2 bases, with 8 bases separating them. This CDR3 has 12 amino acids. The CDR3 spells CASSRVTYEQYF. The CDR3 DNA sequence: TGTGCCAGCAGCCGCGTGACCTACGAGCAGTACTTC.

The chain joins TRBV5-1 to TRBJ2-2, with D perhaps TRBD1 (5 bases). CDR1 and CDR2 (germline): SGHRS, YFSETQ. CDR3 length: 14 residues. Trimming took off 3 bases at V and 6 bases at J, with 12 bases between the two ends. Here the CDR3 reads CASSSQGSPGELFF. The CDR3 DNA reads TGCGCCAGCAGCTCTCAGGGTTCCCCCGGGGAGCTGTTTTTT.

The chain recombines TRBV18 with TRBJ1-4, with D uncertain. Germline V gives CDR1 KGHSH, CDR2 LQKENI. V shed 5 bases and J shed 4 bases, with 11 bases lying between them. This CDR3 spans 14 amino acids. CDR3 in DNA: TGTGCCAGCTCATTCAATGCCAATAATGAAAAACTGTTTTTT. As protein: CASSFNANNEKLFF.

CDR3 protein: CSGRDANTEAFF. Written as DNA, the CDR3 is TGCAGCGGACGGGACGCAAACACTGAAGCTTTCTTT. The V and J genes are TRBV29-1 and TRBJ1-1; possible D gene TRBD1, 5 bases. CDR3 length: 12 residues. In germline, CDR1 is SQVTM, CDR2 ANQGSEA. The V and J ends lost 7 bases and 2 bases respectively, with 11 bases between them.

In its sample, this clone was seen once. The CDR3 sequence: CASSPGQGTGELFF. CDR3 bases: TGTGCCAGCAGCCCGGGACAGGGCACCGGGGAGCTGTTTTTT. This chain joins TRBV28 and TRBJ2-2; 9 bases align to TRBD1. V gave up 6 bases and J gave up 4 bases; unmatched junction bases: 3. This CDR3 has 14 amino acids. CDR1 is MDHEN, CDR2 SYDVKM, per germline.

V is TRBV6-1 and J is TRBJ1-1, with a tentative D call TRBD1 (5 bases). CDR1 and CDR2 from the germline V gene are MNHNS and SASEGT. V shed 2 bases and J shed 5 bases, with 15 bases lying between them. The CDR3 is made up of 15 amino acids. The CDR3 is CASSESAGRRTEAFF. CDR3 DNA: TGTGCCAGCAGTGAAAGTGCAGGGAGAAGGACTGAAGCTTTCTTT.

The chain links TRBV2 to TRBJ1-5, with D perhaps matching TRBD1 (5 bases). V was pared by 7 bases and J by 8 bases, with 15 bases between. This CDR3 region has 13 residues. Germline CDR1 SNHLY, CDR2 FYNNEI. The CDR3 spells CASTPYGGEPQHF. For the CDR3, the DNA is TGTGCCAGCACTCCTTATGGGGGGGAGCCCCAGCATTTT. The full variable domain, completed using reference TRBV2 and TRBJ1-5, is EPEVTQTPSHQVTQMGQEVILRCVPISNHLYFYWYRQILGQKVEFLVSFYNNEISEKSEIFDDQFSVERPDGSNFTLKIRSTKLEDSAMYFCASTPYGGEPQHFGDGTRLSIL.

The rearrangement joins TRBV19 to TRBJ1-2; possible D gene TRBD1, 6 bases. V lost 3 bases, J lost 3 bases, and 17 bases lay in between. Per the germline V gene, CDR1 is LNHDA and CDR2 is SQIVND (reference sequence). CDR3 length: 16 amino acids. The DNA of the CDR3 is TGTGCCAGTAGTATCGGGACAATGAGGTCGGACTATGGCTACACCTTC. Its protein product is CASSIGTMRSDYGYTF. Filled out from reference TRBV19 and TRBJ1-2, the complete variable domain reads DGGITQSPKYLFRKEGQNVTLSCEQNLNHDAMYWYRQDPGQGLRLIYYSQIVNDFQKGDIAEGYSVSREKKESFPLTVTSAQKNPTAFYLCASSIGTMRSDYGYTFGSGTRLTVV.

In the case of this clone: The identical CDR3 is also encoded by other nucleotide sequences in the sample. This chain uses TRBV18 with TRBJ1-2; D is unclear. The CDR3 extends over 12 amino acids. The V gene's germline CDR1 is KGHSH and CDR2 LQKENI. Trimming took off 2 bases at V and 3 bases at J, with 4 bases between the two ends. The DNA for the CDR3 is TGTGCCAGCTCACCAACAGACTATGGCTACACCTTC. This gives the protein CASSPTDYGYTF. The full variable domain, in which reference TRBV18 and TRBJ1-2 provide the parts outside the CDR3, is NAGVMQNPRHLVRRRGQEARLRCSPMKGHSHVYWYRQLPEEGLKFMVYLQKENIIDESGMPKERFSAEFPKEGPSILRIQQVVRGDSAAYFCASSPTDYGYTFGSGTRLTVV.

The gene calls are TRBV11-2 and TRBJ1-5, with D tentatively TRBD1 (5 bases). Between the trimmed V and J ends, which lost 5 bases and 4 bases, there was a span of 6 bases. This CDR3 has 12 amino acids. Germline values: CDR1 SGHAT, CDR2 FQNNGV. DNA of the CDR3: TGTGCCAGCAGCGGGGGGAATCAGCCCCAGCATTTT. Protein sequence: CASSGGNQPQHF.

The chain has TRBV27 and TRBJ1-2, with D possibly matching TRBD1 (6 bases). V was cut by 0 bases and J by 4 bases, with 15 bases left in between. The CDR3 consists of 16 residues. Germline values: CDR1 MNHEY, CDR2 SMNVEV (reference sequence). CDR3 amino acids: CASSLSMGGLGYGYTF. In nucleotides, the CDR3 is TGTGCCAGCAGTTTATCCATGGGGGGGCTCGGCTATGGCTACACCTTC.